This TCR beta chain was sequenced for a study of cytomegalovirus exposure and HLA in healthy donors. Regarding the study as a whole: Upon later analysis, HLA-associated TCR beta chains proved more clonally expanded than other, equally common chains. In a later analysis, at a false discovery rate of 0.05, 15,000 to 20,000 TCR beta sequences matched HLA alleles. In presence/absence analyses, roughly uniform sequencing depth across donors was assumed.

With 60 Vbeta and 13 Jbeta primers, the PCR was carried out. TCRdb's copy holds only in-frame clones and misses some; the assay was immunoSEQ multiplex PCR. Of 150,000 to 200,000 clones listed, 82% are singletons. Turning to this clone: Its cognate antigen is unknown.

V gave up 0 bases and J gave up 5 bases, with 11 bases separating them. Germline CDR1 reads SGHNT; CDR2 reads YYREEE (reference sequence). CDR3 length: 14 amino acids. The sample consisted of PBMCs. The TCR sequence derives from a girl aged 5-17 years in good health and CMV-seropositive. The chain joins TRBV5-4 to TRBJ1-2; the D is unclear. CDR3 in amino acids: CASSLDSGGYGYTF. The CDR3 DNA follows: TGTGCCAGCAGCTTGGACAGTGGAGGGTATGGCTACACCTTC.